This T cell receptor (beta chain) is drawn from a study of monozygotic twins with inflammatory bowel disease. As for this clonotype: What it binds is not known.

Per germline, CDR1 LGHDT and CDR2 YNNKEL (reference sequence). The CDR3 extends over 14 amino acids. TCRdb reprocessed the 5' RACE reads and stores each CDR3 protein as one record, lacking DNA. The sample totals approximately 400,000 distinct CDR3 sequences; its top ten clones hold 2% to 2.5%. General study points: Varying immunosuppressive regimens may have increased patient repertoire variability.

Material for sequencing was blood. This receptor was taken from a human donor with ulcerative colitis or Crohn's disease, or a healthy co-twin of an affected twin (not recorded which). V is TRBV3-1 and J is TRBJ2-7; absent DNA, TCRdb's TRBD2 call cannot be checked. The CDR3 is CASLERGFSHEQYF.